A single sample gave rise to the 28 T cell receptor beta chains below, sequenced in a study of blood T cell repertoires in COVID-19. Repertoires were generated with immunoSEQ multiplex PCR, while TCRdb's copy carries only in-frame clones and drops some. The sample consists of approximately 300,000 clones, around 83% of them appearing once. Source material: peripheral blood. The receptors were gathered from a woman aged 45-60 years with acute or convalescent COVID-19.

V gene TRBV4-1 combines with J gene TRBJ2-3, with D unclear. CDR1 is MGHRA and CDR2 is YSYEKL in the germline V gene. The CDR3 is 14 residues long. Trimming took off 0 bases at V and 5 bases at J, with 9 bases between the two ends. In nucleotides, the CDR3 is TGCGCCAGCAGCCAAGAAAATAGAGGAGATACGCAGTATTTT. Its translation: CASSQENRGDTQYF.

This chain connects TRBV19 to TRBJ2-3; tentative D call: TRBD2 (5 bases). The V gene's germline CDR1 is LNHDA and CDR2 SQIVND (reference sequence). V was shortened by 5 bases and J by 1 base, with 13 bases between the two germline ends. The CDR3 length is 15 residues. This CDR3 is CASSGLQRGTDTQYF. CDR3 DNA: TGTGCCAGTAGTGGATTACAGAGGGGCACAGATACGCAGTATTTT.

As DNA, the CDR3 is TGTGCCAGCAGCTTAGGGACACCGCCCCTTACCTTC. Amino acids: CASSLGTPPLTF. The rearrangement links TRBV5-4 to TRBJ1-2; weak D call: TRBD1 (6 bases). Between the trimmed V and J ends, which lost 2 bases and 14 bases, there was a span of 16 bases. CDR1 and CDR2 (germline): SGHNT, YYREEE (reference sequence). There are 12 residues in the CDR3.

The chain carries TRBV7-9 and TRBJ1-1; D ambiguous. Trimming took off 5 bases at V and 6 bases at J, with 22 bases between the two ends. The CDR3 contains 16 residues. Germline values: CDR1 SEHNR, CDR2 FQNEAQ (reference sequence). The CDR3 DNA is TGTGCCAGCAGCCGCCCGGGCGGGGTCTTAGGCTCTGAAGCTTTCTTT. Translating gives CASSRPGGVLGSEAFF.

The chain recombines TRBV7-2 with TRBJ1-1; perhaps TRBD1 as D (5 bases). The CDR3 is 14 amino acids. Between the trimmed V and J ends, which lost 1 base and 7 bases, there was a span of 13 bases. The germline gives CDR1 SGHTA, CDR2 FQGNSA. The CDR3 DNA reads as TGTGCCAGCAGCTTAGAGCCCCAGGGACTTGAAGCTTTCTTT. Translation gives CASSLEPQGLEAFF.

The CDR3 protein is CASTSGVRENTIYF. Written as DNA, the CDR3 is TGTGCCAGCACCTCGGGGGTGCGTGAAAACACCATATATTTT. The chain employs TRBV6-6 and TRBJ1-3; possible D gene TRBD1, 5 bases. V lost 7 bases and J 6 bases, leaving 16 bases between the germline ends. The germline CDR1 and CDR2 sequences are MNHNY and SVGAGI (reference sequence). CDR3 size: 14 residues.

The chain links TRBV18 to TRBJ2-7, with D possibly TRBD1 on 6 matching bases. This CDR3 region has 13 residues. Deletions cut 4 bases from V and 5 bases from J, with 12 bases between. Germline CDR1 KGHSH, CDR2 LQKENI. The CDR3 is CASSLTGTNEQYV. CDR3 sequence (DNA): TGTGCCAGCTCACTCACCGGGACAAACGAGCAGTACGTC.

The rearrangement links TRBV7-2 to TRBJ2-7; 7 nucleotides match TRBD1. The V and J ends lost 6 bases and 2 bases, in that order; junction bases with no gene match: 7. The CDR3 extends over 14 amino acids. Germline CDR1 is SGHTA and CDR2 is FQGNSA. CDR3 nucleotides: TGTGCCAGCAGGGACCCGGGACAGACCTACGAGCAGTACTTC. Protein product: CASRDPGQTYEQYF.

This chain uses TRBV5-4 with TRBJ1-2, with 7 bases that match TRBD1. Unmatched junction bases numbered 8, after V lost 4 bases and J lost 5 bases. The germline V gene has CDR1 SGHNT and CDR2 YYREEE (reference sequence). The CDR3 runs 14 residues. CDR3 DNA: TGTGCCAGCAGCCCTCAAATGACAGGGTATGGCTACACCTTC. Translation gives CASSPQMTGYGYTF. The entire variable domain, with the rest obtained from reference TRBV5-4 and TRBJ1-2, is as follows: ETGVTQSPTHLIKTRGQQVTLRCSSQSGHNTVSWYQQALGQGPQFIFQYYREEENGRGNFPPRFSGLQFPNYSSELNVNALELDDSALYLCASSPQMTGYGYTFGSGTRLTVV.

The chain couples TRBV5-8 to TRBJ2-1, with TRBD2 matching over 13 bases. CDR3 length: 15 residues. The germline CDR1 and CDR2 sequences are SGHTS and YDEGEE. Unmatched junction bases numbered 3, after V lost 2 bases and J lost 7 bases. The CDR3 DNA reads TGTGCCAGCAGCTTAGGGACTAGCGGGGAAAATGAGCAGTTCTTC. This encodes CASSLGTSGENEQFF.

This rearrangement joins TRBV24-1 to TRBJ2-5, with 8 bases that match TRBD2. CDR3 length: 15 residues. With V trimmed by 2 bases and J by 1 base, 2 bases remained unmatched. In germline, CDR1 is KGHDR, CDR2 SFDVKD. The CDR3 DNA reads TGTGCCACCAGTGATTCGGGGGGGGTCCAAGAGACCCAGTACTTC. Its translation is CATSDSGGVQETQYF.

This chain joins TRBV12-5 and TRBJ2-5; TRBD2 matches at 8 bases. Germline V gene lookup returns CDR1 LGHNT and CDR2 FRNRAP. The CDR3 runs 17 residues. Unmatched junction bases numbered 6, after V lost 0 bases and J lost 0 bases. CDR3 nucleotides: TGTGCTAGTGGTTTGGTTAGGGGCGGGAGGTACCAAGAGACCCAGTACTTC. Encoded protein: CASGLVRGGRYQETQYF.

CDR3 loop: CASSLVAGGDTIYF. The CDR3 bases are TGTGCCAGCAGCTTAGTTGCGGGTGGGGACACCATATATTTT. The V and J genes are TRBV7-8 and TRBJ1-3; D unresolved. Germline V gene sequence: CDR1 SGHVS, CDR2 FQNEAQ. Trimming cost V 1 base and J 8 bases, with 12 bases left between them. The CDR3 is made up of 14 amino acids.

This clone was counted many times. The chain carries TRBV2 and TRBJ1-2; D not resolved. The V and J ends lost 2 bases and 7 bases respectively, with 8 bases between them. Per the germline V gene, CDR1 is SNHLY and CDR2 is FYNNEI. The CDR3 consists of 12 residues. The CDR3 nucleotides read TGTGCCAGCAGTGAATTGCAGGCTGGCTACACCTTC. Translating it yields CASSELQAGYTF.

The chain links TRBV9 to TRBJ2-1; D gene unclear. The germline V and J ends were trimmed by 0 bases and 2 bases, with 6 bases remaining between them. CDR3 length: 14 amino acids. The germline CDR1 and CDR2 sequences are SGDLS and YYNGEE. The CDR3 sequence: CASSVGRAYNEQFF. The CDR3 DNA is TGTGCCAGCAGCGTAGGACGGGCCTACAATGAGCAGTTCTTC.

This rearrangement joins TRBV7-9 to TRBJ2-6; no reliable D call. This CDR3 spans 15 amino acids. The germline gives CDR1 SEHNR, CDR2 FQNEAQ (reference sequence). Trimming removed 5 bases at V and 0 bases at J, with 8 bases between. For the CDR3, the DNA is TGTGCCAGCAGCCAATACACCTCTGGGGCCAACGTCCTGACTTTC. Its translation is CASSQYTSGANVLTF.

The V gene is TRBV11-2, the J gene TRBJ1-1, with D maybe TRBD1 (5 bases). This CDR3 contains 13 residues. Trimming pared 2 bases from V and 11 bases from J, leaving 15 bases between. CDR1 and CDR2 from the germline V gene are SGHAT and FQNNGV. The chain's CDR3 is CASSLMAGRGAFF. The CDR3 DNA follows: TGTGCCAGCAGCTTAATGGCAGGACGGGGGGCTTTCTTT.

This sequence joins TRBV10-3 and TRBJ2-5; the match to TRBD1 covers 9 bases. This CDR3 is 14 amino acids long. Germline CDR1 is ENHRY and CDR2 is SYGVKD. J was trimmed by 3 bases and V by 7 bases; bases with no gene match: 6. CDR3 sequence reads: CAIKSTGGEETQYF. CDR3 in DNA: TGTGCCATCAAATCGACAGGGGGTGAAGAGACCCAGTACTTC.

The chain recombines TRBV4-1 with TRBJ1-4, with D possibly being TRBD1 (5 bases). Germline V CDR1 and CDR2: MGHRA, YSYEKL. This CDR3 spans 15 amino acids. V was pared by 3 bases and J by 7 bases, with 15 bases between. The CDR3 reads CASSQGPQRAEKLFF. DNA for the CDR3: TGCGCCAGCAGCCAGGGGCCACAGCGGGCTGAAAAACTGTTTTTT.

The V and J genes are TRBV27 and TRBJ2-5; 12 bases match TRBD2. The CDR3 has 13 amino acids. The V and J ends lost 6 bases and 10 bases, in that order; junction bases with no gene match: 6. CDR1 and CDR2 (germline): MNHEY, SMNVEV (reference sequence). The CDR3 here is CASRTSGSNSQYF. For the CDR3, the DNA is TGTGCCAGCAGGACTAGCGGGAGTAATAGCCAGTACTTC.

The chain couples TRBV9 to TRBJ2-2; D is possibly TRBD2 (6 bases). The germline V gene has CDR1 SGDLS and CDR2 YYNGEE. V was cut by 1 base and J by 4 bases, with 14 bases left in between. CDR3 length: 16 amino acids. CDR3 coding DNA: TGTGCCAGCAGCGTAAGGGTGGGAGCGGGCACCGGGGAGCTGTTTTTT. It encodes CASSVRVGAGTGELFF.

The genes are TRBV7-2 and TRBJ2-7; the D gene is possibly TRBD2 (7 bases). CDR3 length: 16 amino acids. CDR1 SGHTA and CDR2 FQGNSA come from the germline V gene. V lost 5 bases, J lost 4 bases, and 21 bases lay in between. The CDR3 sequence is CASSIRGGQGRYEQYF. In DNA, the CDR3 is TGTGCCAGCAGCATAAGGGGGGGGCAGGGGAGGTACGAGCAGTACTTC.

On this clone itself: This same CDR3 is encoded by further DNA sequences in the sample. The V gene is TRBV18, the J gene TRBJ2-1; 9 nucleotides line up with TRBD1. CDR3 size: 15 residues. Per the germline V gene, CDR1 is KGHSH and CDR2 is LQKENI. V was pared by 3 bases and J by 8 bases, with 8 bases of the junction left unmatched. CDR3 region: CASSPPGQGLYEQFF. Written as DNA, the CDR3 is TGTGCCAGCTCACCCCCGGGACAGGGACTCTATGAGCAGTTCTTC.

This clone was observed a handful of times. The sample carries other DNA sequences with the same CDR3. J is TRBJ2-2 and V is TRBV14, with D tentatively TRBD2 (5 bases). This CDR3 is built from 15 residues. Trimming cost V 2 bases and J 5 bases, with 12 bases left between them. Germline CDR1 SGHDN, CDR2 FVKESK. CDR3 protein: CASSQLRARTGELFF. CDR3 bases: TGTGCCAGCAGCCAACTGAGGGCTCGGACCGGGGAGCTGTTTTTT.

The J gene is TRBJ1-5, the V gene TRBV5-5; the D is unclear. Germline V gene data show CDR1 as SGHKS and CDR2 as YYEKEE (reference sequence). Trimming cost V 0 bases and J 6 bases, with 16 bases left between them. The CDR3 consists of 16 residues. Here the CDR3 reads CASSLDAAGSRQPQHF. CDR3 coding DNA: TGTGCCAGCAGCTTGGACGCCGCGGGGTCCCGTCAGCCCCAGCATTTT. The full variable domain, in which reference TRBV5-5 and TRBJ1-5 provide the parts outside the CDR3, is DAGVTQSPTHLIKTRGQQVTLRCSPISGHKSVSWYQQVLGQGPQFIFQYYEKEERGRGNFPDRFSARQFPNYSSELNVNALLLGDSALYLCASSLDAAGSRQPQHFGDGTRLSIL.

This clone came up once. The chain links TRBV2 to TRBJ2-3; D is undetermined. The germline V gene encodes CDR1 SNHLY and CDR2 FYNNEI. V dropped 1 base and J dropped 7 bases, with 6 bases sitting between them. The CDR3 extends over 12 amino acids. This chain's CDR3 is CASSEERYTQYF. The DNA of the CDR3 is TGTGCCAGCAGTGAAGAGAGGTATACGCAGTATTTT.

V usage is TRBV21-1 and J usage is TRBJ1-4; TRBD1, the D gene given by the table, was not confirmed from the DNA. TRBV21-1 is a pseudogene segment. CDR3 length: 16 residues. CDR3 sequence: CASSKAPGTPSRKLFF. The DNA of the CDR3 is TGTGCCAGCAGCAAAGCCCCCGGGACACCATCCCGAAAACTGTTTTTT.

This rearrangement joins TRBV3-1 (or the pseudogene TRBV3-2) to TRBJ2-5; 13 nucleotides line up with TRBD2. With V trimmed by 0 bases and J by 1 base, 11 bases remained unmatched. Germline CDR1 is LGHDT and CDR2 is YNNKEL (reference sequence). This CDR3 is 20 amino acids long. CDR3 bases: TGTGCCAGCAGCCAAGATTGGAAACTAGCGGGAGGGCGGCGCCAAGAGACCCAGTACTTC. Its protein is CASSQDWKLAGGRRQETQYF.